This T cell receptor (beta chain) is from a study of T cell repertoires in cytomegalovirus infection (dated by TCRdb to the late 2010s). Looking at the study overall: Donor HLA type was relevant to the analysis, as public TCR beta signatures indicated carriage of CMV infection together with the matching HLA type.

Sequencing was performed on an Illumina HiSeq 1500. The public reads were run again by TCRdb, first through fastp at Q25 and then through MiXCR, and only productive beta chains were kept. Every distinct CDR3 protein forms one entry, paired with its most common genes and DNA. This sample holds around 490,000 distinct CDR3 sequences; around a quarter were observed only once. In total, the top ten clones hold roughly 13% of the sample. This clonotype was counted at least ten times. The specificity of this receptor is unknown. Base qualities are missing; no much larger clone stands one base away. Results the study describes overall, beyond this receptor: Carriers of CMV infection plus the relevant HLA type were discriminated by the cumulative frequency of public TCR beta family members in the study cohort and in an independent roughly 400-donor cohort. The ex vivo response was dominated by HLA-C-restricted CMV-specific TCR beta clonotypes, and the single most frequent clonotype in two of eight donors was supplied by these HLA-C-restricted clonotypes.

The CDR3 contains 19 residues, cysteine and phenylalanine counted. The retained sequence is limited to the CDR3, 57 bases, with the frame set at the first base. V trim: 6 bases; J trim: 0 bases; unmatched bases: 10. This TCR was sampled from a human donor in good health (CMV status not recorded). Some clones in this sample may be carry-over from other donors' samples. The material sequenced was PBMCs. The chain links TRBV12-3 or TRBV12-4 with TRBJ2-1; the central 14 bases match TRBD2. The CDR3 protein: CASRLTSGRASSSYNEQFF. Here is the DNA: TGTGCCAGCAGGCTGACTAGCGGGAGGGCCTCGAGCTCCTACAATGAGCAGTTCTTC.